Each of the 2 T cell receptor beta chains below was sequenced from the same sample in a study of T cell responses to AZD1222 COVID-19 vaccine. Repertoires were generated with immunoSEQ multiplex PCR, while TCRdb's copy carries only in-frame clones and drops some. Among about 130,000 clones, around 89% were seen once, and the ten largest hold roughly 8.9%. The material was peripheral blood, obtained 28 days after the second AZD1222 dose. The receptors were gathered from an adult who received the AZD1222 COVID-19 vaccine.

V usage is TRBV2 and J usage is TRBJ2-7; no clear D gene. Between the trimmed V and J ends, which lost 5 bases and 6 bases, there was a span of 8 bases. The germline V gene encodes CDR1 SNHLY and CDR2 FYNNEI. This CDR3 spans 11 amino acids. The CDR3 region has the DNA TGTGCCAGCAGTAACGAAGGCGAGCAGTACTTC. As protein: CASSNEGEQYF.

The V and J genes are TRBV6-5 and TRBJ2-1; TRBD2 agrees at 9 bases. CDR3 length: 15 residues. Germline values: CDR1 MNHEY, CDR2 SVGAGI. J lost 5 bases, V lost 2 bases, and 4 bases had no gene match. The CDR3 sequence: CASSYAGLADNEQFF. The DNA for the CDR3 is TGTGCCAGCAGTTACGCGGGACTAGCTGACAATGAGCAGTTCTTC.